The rows below give T cell receptor beta chains drawn from one sample of a study of type 1 regulatory T cells. No antigen is known for these receptors. TCRdb reprocessed the reads with MiXCR, giving one entry per CDR3 protein. There are over 55,000 distinct CDR3 sequences in the sample; roughly 50% occur only once, and 2% to 2.5% lies in the top ten. Material: cultured non-Tr1 T cells, either the whole culture or a sorted T cell fraction (not recorded which). The receptors here all came from a human donor in good health. CDR3s include the opening cysteine and the closing phenylalanine or tryptophan. D genes are given only for firm matches. Clone size is given for some rows only: seen once, a few or many times, or a class if the clone is expanded.

>TRBJ1-1|TRBD1|TRBV10-3|.
CAIRGQGVYTEAFF
TGTGCCATCAGGGGACAGGGGGTATACACTGAAGCTTTCTTT
>TRBJ1-5|TRBD1|TRBV7-2|.
CASSLARTGGGHQPQHF
TGTGCCAGCAGCTTAGCTAGGACAGGGGGAGGTCATCAGCCCCAGCATTTT
>TRBJ2-5|TRBD2|TRBV11-2|.
CASSLVTSGGEETQYF
TGTGCCAGCAGCTTAGTGACTAGCGGGGGGGAAGAGACCCAGTACTTC
>TRBJ2-1|.|TRBV11-2|.
CASSLVPGGDEQFF
TGTGCCAGCAGCTTAGTTCCCGGGGGCGATGAGCAGTTCTTC
>TRBJ2-1|.|TRBV20-1|few
CSARYGLHDEQFF
TGCAGTGCTAGGTACGGACTCCACGATGAGCAGTTCTTC
>TRBJ2-3|.|TRBV25-1|few
CASSRIGPTADTQYF
TGTGCCAGCAGTCGGATAGGACCTACAGCCGATACGCAGTATTTT
>TRBJ1-1|TRBD1|TRBV7-2|few
CASSLRTGVGRAEAFF
TGTGCCAGCAGCTTACGGACAGGAGTTGGGCGCGCTGAAGCTTTCTTT
>TRBJ2-2|TRBD1|TRBV5-4|.
CASSSGTVNTGELFF
TGTGCCAGCAGCTCCGGGACAGTCAACACCGGGGAGCTGTTTTTT
>TRBJ2-3|TRBD2|TRBV20-1|few
CSARDIRGGISDTQYF
TGCAGTGCTAGAGATATCCGCGGGGGGATTTCAGATACGCAGTATTTT
>TRBJ1-2|TRBD1|TRBV30|.
CAWSATGARGYTF
TGTGCCTGGAGTGCCACAGGGGCGAGGGGCTACACCTTC
>TRBJ2-2|TRBD2|TRBV10-3|.
CAISASGATTGELFF
TGTGCCATCAGTGCCAGCGGGGCCACTACCGGGGAGCTGTTTTTT
>TRBJ1-2|.|TRBV29-1|many
CSVEDRSARGYTF
TGCAGCGTTGAAGACAGGTCGGCTCGGGGCTACACCTTC
>TRBJ1-5|.|TRBV29-1|.
CSVGVGYNQPQHF
TGCAGCGTGGGAGTTGGGTACAATCAGCCCCAGCATTTT
>TRBJ2-3|.|TRBV6-1|few
CASREYSTDTQYF
TGTGCCAGCAGGGAATACAGCACAGATACGCAGTATTTT
>TRBJ1-1|.|TRBV30|.
CASHRFTEAFF
TGTGCCTCACACAGGTTTACTGAAGCTTTCTTT
>TRBJ1-5|TRBD1|TRBV6-5|few
CASSPGGRGAGQPQHF
TGTGCCAGCAGCCCAGGGGGACGGGGCGCGGGTCAGCCCCAGCATTTT
>TRBJ2-7|.|TRBV5-1|few
CASSYTHSYEQYF
TGCGCCAGCAGCTACACGCACTCCTACGAGCAGTACTTC
>TRBJ2-7|.|TRBV6-2/TRBV6-3|few
CATLGLHTGYEQYF
TGTGCCACCCTCGGCCTCCATACGGGCTACGAGCAGTACTTC
>TRBJ2-1|TRBD1|TRBV5-1|.
CASSLATTGTYNEQFF
TGCGCCAGCAGCTTGGCCACGACAGGGACCTACAATGAGCAGTTCTTC
>TRBJ1-5|.|TRBV7-9|.
CASSFSSQPQHF
TGTGCCAGCAGCTTTTCGTCCCAGCCCCAGCATTTT
>TRBJ1-2|.|TRBV19|.
CASRTVTTRDYGYTF
TGTGCCAGTAGGACGGTCACCACAAGGGATTATGGCTACACCTTC
>TRBJ2-4|TRBD2|TRBV12-3/TRBV12-4|.
CASSLRGGLNIQYF
TGTGCCAGCAGCCTGCGGGGGGGCCTAAACATTCAGTACTTC
>TRBJ2-5|TRBD1|TRBV2|.
CASRLGQAPQETQYF
TGTGCCAGCAGGCTGGGACAGGCCCCCCAAGAGACCCAGTACTTC
>TRBJ2-2|TRBD1|TRBV20-1|once
CSATPGGRNTGELFF
TGCAGTGCTACCCCAGGGGGCCGGAACACCGGGGAGCTGTTTTTT
>TRBJ1-1|TRBD1|TRBV7-3|few
CASSFYPPGQGGEAFF
TGTGCCAGCAGCTTCTACCCTCCGGGACAGGGTGGTGAAGCTTTCTTT
>TRBJ2-4|.|TRBV30|.
CAWSGDTRGGQYF
TGTGCCTGGAGTGGGGACACTCGAGGCGGTCAGTACTTC
>TRBJ2-3|.|TRBV29-1|few
CSVELQGSDTQYF
TGCAGCGTTGAACTTCAGGGTTCAGATACGCAGTATTTT